Listed here are 4 T cell receptor beta chains from one sample, sequenced in a study of T cells in Graves' hyperthyroidism and ophthalmopathy. The TCR beta CDR3 regions underwent amplification using RNA transcripts as the source. Initially, a first-round RT-PCR of the TCR CDR3 employed the HTBI primer set. TCRdb analysed the multiplex PCR reads with MiXCR anew, one entry per CDR3 protein. The sample holds about 350,000 distinct CDR3 sequences, 15% to 20% seen once. The sample was blood. Receptors originate from a woman aged 40 to 49 with Graves' ophthalmopathy.

This clonotype was detected ten times or more. V and J are TRBV29-1 and TRBJ2-4; D is tentatively TRBD1 or TRBD2 (6 bases each). The CDR3 has 14 residues. Trimming pared 6 bases from V and 5 bases from J, leaving 17 bases between. The germline V gene encodes CDR1 SQVTM and CDR2 ANQGSEA. CDR3 sequence reads: CSVAQGGTENIQYF. CDR3 bases: TGCAGCGTGGCCCAAGGGGGGACCGAAAACATTCAGTACTTC.

This clonotype was seen many times. The genes are TRBV5-4 and TRBJ2-1; D not resolved. This CDR3 has 15 amino acids. V lost 5 bases and J 8 bases, leaving 20 bases between the germline ends. CDR1 SGHNT and CDR2 YYREEE come from the germline V gene (reference sequence). CDR3 amino acids: CASRILMESVHEQFF. The CDR3 region has the DNA TGTGCCAGCAGGATTCTTATGGAGTCGGTACATGAGCAGTTCTTC.

This clonotype occurred many times. This chain uses TRBV6-2 or TRBV6-3 with TRBJ2-7; tentative D call: TRBD1 (5 bases). V was pared by 4 bases and J by 0 bases, with 10 bases between. Germline-derived CDR1 and CDR2 are MNHEY and SVGEGT. The length of the CDR3 is 14 residues. CDR3 nucleotide sequence: TGTGCCAGCAGTTCTCAGGGTGCCTCCTACGAGCAGTACTTC. Its protein is CASSSQGASYEQYF.

This clonotype was picked up many times. The V and J genes are TRBV19 and TRBJ2-2, with D unresolved. The V end was cut by 1 base, the J end by 6 bases, with 9 bases between. CDR3 size: 14 residues. The V gene's germline CDR1 is LNHDA and CDR2 SQIVND (reference sequence). The CDR3 loop is CASSIGPHAGELFF. In DNA, the CDR3 is TGTGCCAGTAGTATAGGCCCTCACGCCGGGGAGCTGTTTTTT.